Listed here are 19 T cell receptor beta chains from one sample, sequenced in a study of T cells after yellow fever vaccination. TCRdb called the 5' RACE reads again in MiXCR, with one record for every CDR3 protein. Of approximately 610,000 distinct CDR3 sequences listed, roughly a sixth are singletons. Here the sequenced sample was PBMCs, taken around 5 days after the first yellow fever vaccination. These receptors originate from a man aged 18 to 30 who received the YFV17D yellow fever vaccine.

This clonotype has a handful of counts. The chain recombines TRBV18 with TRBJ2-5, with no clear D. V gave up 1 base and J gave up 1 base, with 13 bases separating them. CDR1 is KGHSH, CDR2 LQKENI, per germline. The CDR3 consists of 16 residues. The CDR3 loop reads CASSPLGGVPQETQYF. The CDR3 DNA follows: TGTGCCAGCTCACCACTCGGTGGGGTACCCCAAGAGACCCAGTACTTC. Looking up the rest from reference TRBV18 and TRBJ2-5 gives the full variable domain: NAGVMQNPRHLVRRRGQEARLRCSPMKGHSHVYWYRQLPEEGLKFMVYLQKENIIDESGMPKERFSAEFPKEGPSILRIQQVVRGDSAAYFCASSPLGGVPQETQYFGPGTRLLVL.

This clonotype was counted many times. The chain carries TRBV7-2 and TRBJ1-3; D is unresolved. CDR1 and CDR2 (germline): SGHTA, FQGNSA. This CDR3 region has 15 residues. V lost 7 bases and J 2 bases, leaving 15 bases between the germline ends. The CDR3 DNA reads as TGTGCCAGCACCGTGGTAGGGTTTACTGGAAACACCATATATTTT. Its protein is CASTVVGFTGNTIYF.

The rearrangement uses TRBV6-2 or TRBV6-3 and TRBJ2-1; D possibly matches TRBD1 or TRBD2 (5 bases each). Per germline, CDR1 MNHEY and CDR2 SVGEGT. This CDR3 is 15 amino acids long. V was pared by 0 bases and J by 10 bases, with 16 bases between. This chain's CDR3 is CASSYSVFGGEEQFF. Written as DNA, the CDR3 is TGTGCCAGCAGTTACTCGGTTTTTGGGGGTGAAGAGCAGTTCTTC.

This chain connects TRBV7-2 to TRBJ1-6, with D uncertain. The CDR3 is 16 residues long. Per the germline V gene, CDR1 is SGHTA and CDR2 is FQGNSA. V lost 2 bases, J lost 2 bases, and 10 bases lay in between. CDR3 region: CASSLFETAYNSPLHF. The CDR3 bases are TGTGCCAGCAGCTTATTTGAGACGGCCTATAATTCACCCCTCCACTTT.

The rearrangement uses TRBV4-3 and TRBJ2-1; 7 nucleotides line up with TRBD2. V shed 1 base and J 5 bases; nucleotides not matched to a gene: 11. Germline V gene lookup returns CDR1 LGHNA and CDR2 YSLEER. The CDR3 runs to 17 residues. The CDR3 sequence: CASSQGEPSGANNEQFF. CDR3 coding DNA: TGCGCCAGCAGCCAAGGGGAGCCCAGCGGGGCCAACAATGAGCAGTTCTTC.

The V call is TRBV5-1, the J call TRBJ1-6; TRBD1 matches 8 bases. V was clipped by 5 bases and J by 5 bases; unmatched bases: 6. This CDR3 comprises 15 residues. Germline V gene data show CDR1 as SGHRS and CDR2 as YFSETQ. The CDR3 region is CASSTGQGDNSPLHF. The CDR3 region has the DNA TGCGCCAGCAGTACAGGACAGGGAGATAATTCACCCCTCCACTTT.

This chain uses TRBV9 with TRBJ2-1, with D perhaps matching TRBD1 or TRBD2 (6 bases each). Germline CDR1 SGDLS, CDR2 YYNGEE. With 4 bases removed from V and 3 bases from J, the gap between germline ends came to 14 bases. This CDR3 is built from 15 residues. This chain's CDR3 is CASSSEGDFYNEQFF. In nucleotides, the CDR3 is TGTGCCAGCAGCTCCGAGGGGGACTTCTACAATGAGCAGTTCTTC.

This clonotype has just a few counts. The CDR3 nucleotides are TGCGCCAGCAGCCAAGAGGTAGCGGGGGCCTGGAATGAGCAGTTCTTC. Amino acid sequence: CASSQEVAGAWNEQFF. The chain employs TRBV4-3 and TRBJ2-1, with TRBD2 identical over 9 bases. The CDR3 totals 16 residues. Looked up from germline, CDR1 is LGHNA and CDR2 is YSLEER. The V segment lost 0 bases and the J segment 7 bases; nucleotides outside the gene matches: 7.

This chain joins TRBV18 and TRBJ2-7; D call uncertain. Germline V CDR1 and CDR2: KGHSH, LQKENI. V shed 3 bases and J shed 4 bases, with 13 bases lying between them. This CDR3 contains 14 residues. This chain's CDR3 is CASSPSRNTYEQYV. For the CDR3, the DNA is TGTGCCAGCTCACCTTCCAGGAATACGTACGAGCAGTACGTC.

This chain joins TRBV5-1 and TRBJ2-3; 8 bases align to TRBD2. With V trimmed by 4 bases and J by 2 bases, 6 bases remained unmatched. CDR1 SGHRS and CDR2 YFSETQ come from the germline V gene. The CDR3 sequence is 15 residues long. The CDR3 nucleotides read TGCGCCAGCAGCGGAGCGGGGGCAAACACAGATACGCAGTATTTT. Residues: CASSGAGANTDTQYF.

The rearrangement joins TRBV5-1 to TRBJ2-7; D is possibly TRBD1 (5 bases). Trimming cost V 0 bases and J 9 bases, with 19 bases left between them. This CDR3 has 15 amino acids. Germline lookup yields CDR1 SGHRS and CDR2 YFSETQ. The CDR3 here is CASSLGRTAQGGQYF. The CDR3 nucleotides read TGCGCCAGCAGCTTGGGAAGGACCGCTCAGGGCGGGCAGTACTTC. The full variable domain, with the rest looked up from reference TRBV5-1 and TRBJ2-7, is KAGVTQTPRYLIKTRGQQVTLSCSPISGHRSVSWYQQTPGQGLQFLFEYFSETQRNKGNFPGRFSGRQFSNSRSEMNVSTLELGDSALYLCASSLGRTAQGGQYFGPGTRLTVT.

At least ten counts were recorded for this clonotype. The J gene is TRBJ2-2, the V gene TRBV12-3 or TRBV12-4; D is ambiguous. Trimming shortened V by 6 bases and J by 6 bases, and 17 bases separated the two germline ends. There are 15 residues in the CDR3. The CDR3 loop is CASRIIRGAPGELFF. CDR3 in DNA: TGTGCCAGCAGGATAATCCGAGGTGCGCCCGGGGAGCTGTTTTTT.

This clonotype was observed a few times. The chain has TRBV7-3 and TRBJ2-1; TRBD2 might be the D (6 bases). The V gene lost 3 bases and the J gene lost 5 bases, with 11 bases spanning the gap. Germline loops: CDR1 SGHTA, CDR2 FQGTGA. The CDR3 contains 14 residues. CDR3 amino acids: CASSFYGSDNEQFF. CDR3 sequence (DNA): TGTGCCAGCAGCTTCTACGGGAGCGACAATGAGCAGTTCTTC.

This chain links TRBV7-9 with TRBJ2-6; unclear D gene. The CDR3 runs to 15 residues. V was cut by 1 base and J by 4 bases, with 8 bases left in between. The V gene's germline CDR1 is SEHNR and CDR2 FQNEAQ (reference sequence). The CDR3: CASSLEPTGANVLTF. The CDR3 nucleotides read TGTGCCAGCAGCTTAGAACCCACCGGGGCCAACGTCCTGACTTTC. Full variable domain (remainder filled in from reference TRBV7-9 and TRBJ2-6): DTGVSQNPRHKITKRGQNVTFRCDPISEHNRLYWYRQTLGQGPEFLTYFQNEAQLEKSRLLSDRFSAERPKGSFSTLEIQRTEQGDSAMYLCASSLEPTGANVLTFGAGSRLTVL.

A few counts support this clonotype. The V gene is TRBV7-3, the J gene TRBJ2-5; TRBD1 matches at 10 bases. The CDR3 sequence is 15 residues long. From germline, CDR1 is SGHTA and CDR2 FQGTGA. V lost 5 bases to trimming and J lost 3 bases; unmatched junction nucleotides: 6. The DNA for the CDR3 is TGTGCCAGCAGCCCGACAGGGGGCGAAAAAGAGACCCAGTACTTC. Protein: CASSPTGGEKETQYF.

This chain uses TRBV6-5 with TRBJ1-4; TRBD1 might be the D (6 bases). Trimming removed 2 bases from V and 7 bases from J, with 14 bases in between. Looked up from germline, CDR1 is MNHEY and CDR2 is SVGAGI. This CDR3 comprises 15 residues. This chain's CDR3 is CASSYDGGRGEKLFF. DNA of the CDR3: TGTGCCAGCAGTTACGACGGGGGGCGAGGTGAAAAACTGTTTTTT.

The CDR3: CAISDRGGTSDTYEQYF. CDR3 bases: TGTGCCATCAGTGACCGGGGAGGGACATCGGATACCTACGAGCAGTACTTC. The genes are TRBV10-3 and TRBJ2-7; a possible D gene is TRBD2 (7 bases). With 3 bases removed from V and 2 bases from J, the gap between germline ends came to 20 bases. Germline V gives CDR1 ENHRY, CDR2 SYGVKD. This CDR3 has 17 amino acids.

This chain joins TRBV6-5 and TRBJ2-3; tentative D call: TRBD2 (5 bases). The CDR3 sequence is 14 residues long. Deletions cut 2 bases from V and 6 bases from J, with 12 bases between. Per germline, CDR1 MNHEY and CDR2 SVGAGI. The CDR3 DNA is TGTGCCAGCAGTTACGAAATAAGGAGGGATACGCAGTATTTT. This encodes CASSYEIRRDTQYF.

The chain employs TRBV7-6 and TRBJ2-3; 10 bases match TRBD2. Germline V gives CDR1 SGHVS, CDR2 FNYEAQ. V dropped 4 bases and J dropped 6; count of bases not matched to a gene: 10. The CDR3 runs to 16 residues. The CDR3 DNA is TGTGCCAGCAGCTGGTTAGCGGGGGGCCAAATGGATACGCAGTATTTT. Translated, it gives CASSWLAGGQMDTQYF.